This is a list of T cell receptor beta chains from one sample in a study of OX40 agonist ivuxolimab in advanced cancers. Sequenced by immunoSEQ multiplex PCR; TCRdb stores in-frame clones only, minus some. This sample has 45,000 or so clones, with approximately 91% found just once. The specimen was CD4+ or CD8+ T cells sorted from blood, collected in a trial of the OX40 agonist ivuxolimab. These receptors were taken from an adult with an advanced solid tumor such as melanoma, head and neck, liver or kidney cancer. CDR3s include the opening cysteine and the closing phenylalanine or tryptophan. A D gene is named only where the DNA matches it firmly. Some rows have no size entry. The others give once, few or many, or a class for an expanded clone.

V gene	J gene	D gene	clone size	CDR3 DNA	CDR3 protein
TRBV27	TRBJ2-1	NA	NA	TGTGCCAGCATAGTTACGACTAGTGCCCGGAATGAGCAGTTCTTC	CASIVTTSARNEQFF
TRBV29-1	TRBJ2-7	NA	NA	TGCAGCGTTGTATCGGGACCAACATCCTACGAGCAGTACTTC	CSVVSGPTSYEQYF
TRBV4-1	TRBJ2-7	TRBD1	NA	TGCGCCAGCAGCCAAGAGGGGGACAGAACCGACGAGCAGTACTTC	CASSQEGDRTDEQYF
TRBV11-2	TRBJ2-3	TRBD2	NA	TGTGCCAGCAGCGCACTACTAGCGGGAGTGGGAGATACGCAGTATTTT	CASSALLAGVGDTQYF
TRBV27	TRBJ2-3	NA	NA	TGTGCCAGCAGTGAGGGAGGACCGTACACAGATACGCAGTATTTT	CASSEGGPYTDTQYF
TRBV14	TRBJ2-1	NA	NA	TGTGCCAGCAGTCCCTACGCGTCTGTAAGCTACAATGATCAGTTCTTC	CASSPYASVSYNDQFF
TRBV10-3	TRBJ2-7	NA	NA	TGTGCCATCAGTGAAGAGGCCCCTCGGGCTTCCTACGAGCAGTACTTC	CAISEEAPRASYEQYF
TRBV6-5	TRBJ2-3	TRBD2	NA	TGTGCCAGCAGTTACTCGAGCGGGGGGGATACGCAGTATTTT	CASSYSSGGDTQYF
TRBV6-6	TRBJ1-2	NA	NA	TGTGCCAGCAGTACAGACAGGAACGGGTACTATGGCTACACCTTC	CASSTDRNGYYGYTF
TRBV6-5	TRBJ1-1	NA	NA	TGTGCCAGCAGCTATCAGGGCTCCACTGAAGCTTTCTTT	CASSYQGSTEAFF
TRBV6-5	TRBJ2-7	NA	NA	TGTGCCAGCAGTTATCAGGATACCTTTTCGCGGGGCGAGCAGTACTTC	CASSYQDTFSRGEQYF
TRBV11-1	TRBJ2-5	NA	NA	TGTGCCAGCAGCTTATATGCGGGGAGTATCCAAGAGACCCAGTACTTC	CASSLYAGSIQETQYF
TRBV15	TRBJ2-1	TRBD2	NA	TGTGCCACCAGCTCAGGACTAGGGTTCGATGAGCAGTTCTTC	CATSSGLGFDEQFF
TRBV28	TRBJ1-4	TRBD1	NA	TGTGCCAGCAGTTCAGGGGACAGGGGGTTTGAAAAACTGTTTTTT	CASSSGDRGFEKLFF
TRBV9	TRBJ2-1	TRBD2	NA	TGTGCCAGCAGCCCCCGACTAGCGGGAGATATGTATGAGCAGTTCTTC	CASSPRLAGDMYEQFF
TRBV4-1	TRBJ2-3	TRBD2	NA	TGCGCCAGCAGCCAAGATCCGGGAGGTACAGATACGCAGTATTTT	CASSQDPGGTDTQYF
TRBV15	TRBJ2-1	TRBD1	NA	TGTGCCACCAGCAGAGATCCGGGACAGGGGATTGAGCAGTTCTTC	CATSRDPGQGIEQFF
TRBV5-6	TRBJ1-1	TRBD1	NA	TGTGCCAGCAGCTCCACGACAGGGAGAAATACTGAAGCTTTCTTT	CASSSTTGRNTEAFF
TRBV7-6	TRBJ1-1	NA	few	TGTGCCAGCAGCTTGGCAGGGGACACTGAAGCTTTCTTT	CASSLAGDTEAFF
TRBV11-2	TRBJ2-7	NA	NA	TGTGCCAGCAGCTTAGAGAGGGGGGTAGGGGGCGTTCAATACGAGCAGTACTTC	CASSLERGVGGVQYEQYF
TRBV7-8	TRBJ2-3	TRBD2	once	TGTGCCAGCAGCTTAACTAGCGGGAACACAGATACGCAGTATTTT	CASSLTSGNTDTQYF
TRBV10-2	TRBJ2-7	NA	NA	TGCGCCAGCCAGACAGGCGGTAACGAGCAGTACTTC	CASQTGGNEQYF
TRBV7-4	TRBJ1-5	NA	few	TGTGCCAGCAGCCACCTGTGTTGTAATCAGCCCCAGCATTTT	CASSHLCCNQPQHF
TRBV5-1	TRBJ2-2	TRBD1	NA	TGCGCCAGCAGCTGGACAGGGGGGAACACCGGGGAGCTGTTTTTT	CASSWTGGNTGELFF
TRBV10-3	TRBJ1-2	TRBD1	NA	TGTGCCATCAGTGAGTCAACAGGGGCTTCGGGCGCGTGGTATGGCTACACCTTC	CAISESTGASGAWYGYTF
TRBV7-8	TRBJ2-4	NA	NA	TGTGCCAGCAGCCCCACGGGAGCCAAAAACATTCAGTACTTC	CASSPTGAKNIQYF
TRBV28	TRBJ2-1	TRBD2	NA	TGTGCCAGCAGTTTATCCCCTAGCGGGGCCTACAATGAGCAGTTCTTC	CASSLSPSGAYNEQFF
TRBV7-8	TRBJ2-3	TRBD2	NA	TGTGCCAGCAGTGGGTACAGGACTAGCATTTACACAGATACGCAGTATTTT	CASSGYRTSIYTDTQYF
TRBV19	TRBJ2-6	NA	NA	TGTGCCAGTAGTTATTCCGGGGCCAACGTCCTGACTTTC	CASSYSGANVLTF
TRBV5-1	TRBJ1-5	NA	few	TGCGCCAGCAGCTTGGGCCTTGATCAGCCCCAGCATTTT	CASSLGLDQPQHF
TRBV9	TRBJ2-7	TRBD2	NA	TGTGCCAGCAGCGTTGGAGCGGGGACCTACGAGCAGTACTTC	CASSVGAGTYEQYF
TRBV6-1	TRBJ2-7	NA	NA	TGTGCCAGCAGGGGCGGGTTTCTAAGCTCCTACGAGCAGTACTTC	CASRGGFLSSYEQYF
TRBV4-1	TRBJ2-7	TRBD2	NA	TGCGCCAGCAGCCAAGCGGGGGGAGATCTCGAGCAGTACTTC	CASSQAGGDLEQYF
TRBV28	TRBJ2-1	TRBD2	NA	TGTGCCAGCAGTCCCCTACTAGCGGAAGACTACAATGAGCAGTTCTTC	CASSPLLAEDYNEQFF
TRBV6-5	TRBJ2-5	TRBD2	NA	TGTGCCAGCAGTTCACTAGCGGGGGGGGAAGAGACCCAGTACTTC	CASSSLAGGEETQYF
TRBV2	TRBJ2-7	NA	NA	TGTGCCTGGGGGGGCCGAGGGTACGAGCAGTACTTC	CAWGGRGYEQYF
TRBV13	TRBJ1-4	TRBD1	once	TGTGCCAGCAGTCCGAGACAGGGAGCAAATGAAAAACTGTTTTTT	CASSPRQGANEKLFF
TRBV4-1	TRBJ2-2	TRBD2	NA	TGCGCCAGCAGCTCCGGGGGGGCCTGGACCGGGGAGCTGTTTTTT	CASSSGGAWTGELFF
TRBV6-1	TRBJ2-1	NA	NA	TGTGCCACCCAAGGGGGTATAGATGAGCAGTTCTTC	CATQGGIDEQFF
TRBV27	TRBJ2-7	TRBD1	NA	TGTGCCAGCAGCCCAGGGGGTGTAAACTCCTACGAGCAGTACTTC	CASSPGGVNSYEQYF
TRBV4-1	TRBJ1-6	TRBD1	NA	TGCGCCAGCAGCCAAGTCGACAGGGCGCATAATTCACCCCTCCACTTT	CASSQVDRAHNSPLHF
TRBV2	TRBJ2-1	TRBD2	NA	TGTGCGCTAGCGGGGGGCTACTACAATGAGCAGTTCTTC	CALAGGYYNEQFF
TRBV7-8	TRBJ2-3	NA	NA	TGTGCCAGCAGCTTATGGGATCCTAGCACAGATACGCAGTATTTT	CASSLWDPSTDTQYF
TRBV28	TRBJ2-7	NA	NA	TGTGCCAGCAGCATCACCGGGACTCGATCTACGGAGCAGTACTTC	CASSITGTRSTEQYF
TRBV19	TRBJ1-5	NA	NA	TGTGCCAGTAGTATGAGGTATAGCAATCAGCCCCAGCATTTT	CASSMRYSNQPQHF
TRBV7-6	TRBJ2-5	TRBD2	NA	TGTGCCAGCAGCCCACGCCCACTGGAGCGGGAGGGGGGAGAGACCCAGTACTTC	CASSPRPLEREGGETQYF
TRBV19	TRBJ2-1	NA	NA	TGTGCCAGTAAAGGAATACGACAACCATTCTACAATGAGCAGTTCTTC	CASKGIRQPFYNEQFF
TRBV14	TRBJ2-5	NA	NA	TGTGCCAGCAGCCTCGGGGGCGGGACCCAGTACTTC	CASSLGGGTQYF
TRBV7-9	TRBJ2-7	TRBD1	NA	TGTGCCAGCAGCCCCGGGACAGGGGTCGAGCAGTACTTC	CASSPGTGVEQYF
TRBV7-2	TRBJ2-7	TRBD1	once	TGTGCCAGCAGCTTAGTTGGACAGGGTTACGAGCAGTACTTC	CASSLVGQGYEQYF
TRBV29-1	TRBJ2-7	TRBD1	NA	TGCAGCGTTGAAGATGGGACAGCCTACGAGCAGTACTTC	CSVEDGTAYEQYF
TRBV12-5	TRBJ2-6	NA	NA	TGTGCTAGTGGTGAAGGCTATGCAGGACAAAGTCGGGCCAACGTCCTGACTTTC	CASGEGYAGQSRANVLTF